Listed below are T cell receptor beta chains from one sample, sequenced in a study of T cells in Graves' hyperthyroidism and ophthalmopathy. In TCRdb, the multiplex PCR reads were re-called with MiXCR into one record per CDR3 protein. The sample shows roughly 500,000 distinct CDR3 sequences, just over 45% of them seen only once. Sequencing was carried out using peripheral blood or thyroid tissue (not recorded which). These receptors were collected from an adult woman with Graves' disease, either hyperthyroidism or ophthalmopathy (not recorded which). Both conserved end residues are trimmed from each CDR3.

CDR3: ATSDLEGGLAWETQY; J: TRBJ2-5; V: TRBV24-1
CDR3: AWSVGSLGSYSNQPQH; J: TRBJ1-5; V: TRBV30
CDR3: ASSQGMGQAQETQY; J: TRBJ2-5; V: TRBV14
CDR3: ASSGLTSGRNEQY; J: TRBJ2-7; V: TRBV2
CDR3: ASSTTPRYEQY; J: TRBJ2-7; V: TRBV28
CDR3: ASSEKGEVDYGSYEAF; J: TRBJ1-1; V: TRBV2
CDR3: ASSLGQGIEKLF; J: TRBJ1-4; V: TRBV7-2
CDR3: ASTRNSRAGEQY; J: TRBJ2-7; V: TRBV12-3/TRBV12-4
CDR3: SFPRGGSRNTGELF; J: TRBJ2-2; V: TRBV20-1
CDR3: ASSSWIGGANVLT; J: TRBJ2-6; V: TRBV7-9
CDR3: SWGGGYT; J: TRBJ1-2; V: TRBV29-1
CDR3: AISRGLAGVEQY; J: TRBJ2-7; V: TRBV10-3
CDR3: ASSYSPGRADTQY; J: TRBJ2-3; V: TRBV6-5
CDR3: ASRDPGVGTEAF; J: TRBJ1-1; V: TRBV4-2
CDR3: ASSEWYGYT; J: TRBJ1-2; V: TRBV25-1